This TCR beta chain was recorded in a study of blood T cell repertoires in COVID-19 (dated by TCRdb to 2018 to 2020). With regard to the full study: Samples from collaborators originated in the United States, Italy and Spain and spanned both the acute and convalescent phases of COVID-19. Deeply sampled blood TCRbeta repertoires from subjects exposed to, actively infected with, or recovered from COVID-19 were included in the dataset. HLA class I and class II types, where available, came from metadata supplied by the sample provider rather than from assay-based typing. The samples were drawn from the first 160 participants of the ongoing ImmuneRACE study and from over a thousand subjects provided by 6 global collaborators. A freely available public database, intended as a resource for researchers studying the immune response to SARS-CoV-2, is where the repertoires were released. A de-identified subject ID, COVID-19 status, age in years and sex were almost always included in the sample metadata. The material from the prospective study consisted of cDNA or gDNA derived from T cells, B-cell-depleted T cells, or PBMCs.

Participants in the prospective study were aged roughly 18 to 100 years, lived in more than 20 United States geographic areas, and enrolled through a virtual design. In the prospective study, cohorts were assigned on the basis of participant-reported clinical history obtained from a screening survey and a study questionnaire. In the prospective study, whole blood, serum and a nasopharyngeal or oropharyngeal swab were collected from each participant by mobile phlebotomists. Participants in the prospective study had the option to provide additional blood draws and questionnaires over a roughly 2-month period. Before DNA extraction, prospective study blood samples were shipped either frozen or at room temperature. On this clone itself: Which antigen it targets is not known. No base-level quality is on record; no much larger clone is a single base apart.

The study at large found these results: Clinical and demographic metadata were provided uncurated, with the amount varying by source and participant.

The immunoSEQ Assay, a bias-controlled multiplex PCR, was used to amplify TCRbeta CDR3 regions from genomic DNA. Concerning the study's data processing: The number of nucleated cells in each sample was estimated from the amplification of reference gene primers within the assay. To quantify the absolute abundance of each unique TCRbeta CDR3 rearrangement, sequence reads were collapsed and filtered. For each sample, productive Simpson clonality was calculated as the square root of Simpson's diversity index over productive rearrangements. This immuneACCESS table, as held by TCRdb, lists in-frame sequences with V and J called but not all clones. Of the missing ones, under half trace to an unresolved V gene in checked studies; the others have no known cause. D and trimming were read from the DNA, whereas the V and J calls and clone size are those reported in that table. The sample table lists 200,000 or so clones, about nine tenths of them with a count of one. 2.5% of the sample is in the top ten clones.

The sequenced sample was PBMCs or T cells enriched from blood (not recorded which). The source is a middle-aged woman with acute COVID-19.

The nucleotide sequence is TGTGCCAGCAGCCTGTCGACTAGCGGGGGCCAAGAGACCCAGTACTTC. This translates into CASSLSTSGGQETQYF. Here the chain combines TRBV4-2 and TRBJ2-5, with 12 bases matching TRBD2. Per the germline V gene, LGHNA is the CDR1 and YNFKEQ is the CDR2. V trim: 4 bases; J trim: 1 base; unmatched bases: 4. The CDR3, from cysteine to phenylalanine, totals 16 residues. This entry keeps only the CDR3 DNA: 48 bases, framed from base 1.